The 11 T cell receptor beta chains below all came from one sample that was sequenced in a study of cytomegalovirus exposure and HLA in healthy donors. The PCR used 60 Vbeta and 13 Jbeta primers. Assay: immunoSEQ multiplex PCR; the TCRdb copy retains only in-frame clones and omits some. Of 150,000 to 200,000 clones in the sample, over 70% were seen once. Sequencing was carried out using PBMCs. The receptors stem from a woman in her forties or fifties in good health and CMV-seronegative.

The chain has TRBV28 and TRBJ2-3, with 7 bases matching TRBD2. V shed 8 bases, J shed 4 bases, and the junction held 9 bases outside the gene matches. This CDR3 is built from 14 residues. CDR1 is MDHEN and CDR2 is SYDVKM in the germline V gene. The CDR3: CASRWGGGSDTQYF. The CDR3 DNA reads TGTGCCAGCCGGTGGGGGGGTGGATCAGATACGCAGTATTTT.

The V call is TRBV5-6, the J call TRBJ1-2, with 12 bases fitting TRBD1. Germline V gene lookup returns CDR1 SGHDT and CDR2 YYEEEE. J was trimmed by 8 bases and V by 5 bases; bases with no gene match: 16. This CDR3 contains 17 residues. CDR3 amino acids: CASSPGTGGRWVHGYTF. In DNA form, the CDR3 reads TGTGCCAGCAGTCCAGGGACAGGGGGCCGGTGGGTCCACGGCTACACCTTC.

In this sample, this clone turned up a few times. The J gene is TRBJ1-2, the V gene TRBV30; 7 nucleotides match TRBD1. V was pared by 7 bases and J by 4 bases, with 9 bases of the junction left unmatched. There are 13 residues in the CDR3. CDR1 is GTSNPN, CDR2 SVGIG, per germline (reference sequence). The CDR3, as DNA: TGTGCCTACCGGGGACAGATATTCTATGGCTACACCTTC. Translated, it gives CAYRGQIFYGYTF.

In regard to this clone: Other nucleotide sequences in the sample specify the same CDR3. The J gene is TRBJ1-3, the V gene TRBV29-1; TRBD1 is a possible D gene (6 bases). The germline V gene has CDR1 SQVTM and CDR2 ANQGSEA. V lost 4 bases and J 3 bases, leaving 7 bases between the germline ends. The CDR3 runs 12 residues. Here the CDR3 DNA reads TGCAGCGTTGGGGGGCTTGGAAACACCATATATTTT. Its translation: CSVGGLGNTIYF.

The chain recombines TRBV15 with TRBJ2-5, with TRBD1 identical over 11 bases. CDR1 LNHNV and CDR2 YYDKDF come from the germline V gene (reference sequence). V dropped 1 base and J dropped 4; count of bases not matched to a gene: 5. The length of the CDR3 is 16 residues. CDR3 coding DNA: TGTGCCACCAGCAGAGCAGGACAGGGGGCACGAGAGACCCAGTACTTC. It translates to CATSRAGQGARETQYF.

The chain is built from TRBV9 and TRBJ1-3; D ambiguous. CDR1 is SGDLS, CDR2 YYNGEE, per germline. V was trimmed by 4 bases and J by 4 bases, leaving 15 bases between them. This CDR3 has 15 amino acids. CDR3 bases: TGTGCCAGCAGCCTGCGACACGATGGAGGAAACACCATATATTTT. Encoded protein: CASSLRHDGGNTIYF. Full variable domain (outside the CDR3, taken from reference TRBV9 and TRBJ1-3): DSGVTQTPKHLITATGQRVTLRCSPRSGDLSVYWYQQSLDQGLQFLIQYYNGEERAKGNILERFSAQQFPDLHSELNLSSLELGDSALYFCASSLRHDGGNTIYFGEGSWLTVV.

The chain recombines TRBV15 with TRBJ2-1; D is unresolved. This CDR3 is built from 16 residues. Trimming shortened V by 0 bases and J by 2 bases, and 11 bases separated the two germline ends. Germline assignment: CDR1 LNHNV and CDR2 YYDKDF (reference sequence). CDR3 nucleotide sequence: TGTGCCACCAGCAGAGATCTAGACTTGACCTACAATGAGCAGTTCTTC. This encodes CATSRDLDLTYNEQFF.

The chain has TRBV9 and TRBJ1-1; D is ambiguous. This CDR3 has 13 amino acids. Germline lookup yields CDR1 SGDLS and CDR2 YYNGEE. Trimming removed 4 bases at V and 4 bases at J, with 11 bases between. The CDR3 spells CASSNSPSTEAFF. CDR3 coding DNA: TGTGCCAGCAGCAACAGCCCCAGCACTGAAGCTTTCTTT.

The DNA for the CDR3 is TGTGCCAGCAGTGCTTCGGGACTAGCGGCGCTATTCTCCTACGAGCAGTACTTC. Translating gives CASSASGLAALFSYEQYF. The chain uses TRBV27 and TRBJ2-7; 11 bases line up with TRBD2. Trimming took 5 bases from V and 0 from J; bases not matched to a gene: 12. Germline CDR1 MNHEY, CDR2 SMNVEV (reference sequence). The CDR3 contains 18 residues.

This chain links TRBV30 with TRBJ2-1; 8 nucleotides line up with TRBD2. In germline, CDR1 is GTSNPN, CDR2 SVGIG (reference sequence). This CDR3 region has 17 residues. The trim removed 0 bases at V and 3 bases at J, leaving 10 bases unmatched. For the CDR3, the DNA is TGTGCCTGGAGTGTCCCCCTAGTAGCGGGGTTCTACAATGAGCAGTTCTTC. Translated, it gives CAWSVPLVAGFYNEQFF.

This sequence joins TRBV7-2 and TRBJ1-1; TRBD1 is a possible D gene (5 bases). The CDR3 covers 15 residues. CDR1 SGHTA and CDR2 FQGNSA come from the germline V gene. V was shortened by 1 base and J by 1 base, with 10 bases between the two germline ends. CDR3 protein: CASSLGDRENTEAFF. The CDR3 bases are TGTGCCAGCAGCTTAGGAGACAGAGAGAACACTGAAGCTTTCTTT.